These 28 T cell receptor beta chains were sequenced from one sample in a study of response to subunit inactivated influenza vaccine. TCRdb redid the calling of the RT-PCR reads with MiXCR, one entry per CDR3 protein. The table includes roughly 650,000 distinct CDR3 sequences, 13% to 15% detected once. The specimen comprised PBMCs from blood, sampled 14 days before vaccination. These receptors were taken from a man in his fifties or sixties who received an inactivated influenza vaccine.

The V and J genes are TRBV28 and TRBJ1-2, with a possible D match to TRBD1 (5 bases). CDR3 size: 15 residues. V was trimmed by 6 bases and J by 4 bases, leaving 18 bases between them. The germline V gene encodes CDR1 MDHEN and CDR2 SYDVKM. The CDR3 DNA sequence: TGTGCCAGCAGCGATACCCTCGGACATCCCTATGGCTACACCTTC. Its protein is CASSDTLGHPYGYTF.

In its sample, this clonotype was seen a few times. The chain joins TRBV5-6 to TRBJ2-7; TRBD2 matches 14 bases. The J segment lost 4 bases and the V segment lost 4 bases, leaving 7 bases of the junction unmatched. Germline lookup yields CDR1 SGHDT and CDR2 YYEEEE. The CDR3 is 16 amino acids. CDR3 region: CASSPGGLAGAYEQYF. The CDR3 region has the DNA TGTGCCAGCAGCCCGGGGGGACTAGCGGGAGCGTACGAGCAGTACTTC.

A few counts support this clonotype. The gene calls are TRBV20-1 and TRBJ2-1, with TRBD1 matching over 9 bases. This CDR3 is 15 amino acids long. Germline CDR1 DFQATT, CDR2 SNEGSKA (reference sequence). V was clipped by 5 bases and J by 6 bases; unmatched bases: 11. This chain's CDR3 is CSAERGTGSANEQFF. In nucleotides, the CDR3 is TGCAGTGCTGAAAGGGGGACAGGGTCTGCCAATGAGCAGTTCTTC.

The chain joins TRBV7-9 to TRBJ2-3; 8 nucleotides agree with TRBD2. This CDR3 contains 15 residues. Germline V gene sequence: CDR1 SEHNR, CDR2 FQNEAQ (reference sequence). The trim removed 5 bases at V and 4 bases at J, leaving 8 bases unmatched. CDR3 DNA: TGTGCCAGCAGCGCCAGCGGGGGCTTGGCAGATACGCAGTATTTT. It yields the protein CASSASGGLADTQYF.

V and J are TRBV6-1 and TRBJ1-5; D is unresolved. The CDR3 loop spans 12 amino acids. Germline values: CDR1 MNHNS, CDR2 SASEGT. Trimming removed 7 bases at V and 5 bases at J, with 9 bases between. The CDR3 here is CASTFSDQPQHF. As DNA, the CDR3 is TGTGCCAGCACGTTCAGCGATCAGCCCCAGCATTTT.

This clonotype was counted between two and nine times. The J gene is TRBJ1-4, the V gene TRBV7-2; D is perhaps TRBD1 (6 bases). The CDR3 sequence is 14 residues long. CDR1 and CDR2 from the germline V gene are SGHTA and FQGNSA. Trimming stripped 5 bases from V and 5 bases from J, with 12 bases between. CDR3 sequence reads: CASSKTGLNEKLFF. CDR3 in DNA: TGTGCCAGCAGCAAGACAGGTCTCAATGAAAAACTGTTTTTT.

The chain links TRBV12-3 or TRBV12-4 to TRBJ2-1; 11 bases are a match to TRBD1. The CDR3 runs to 16 residues. Unmatched junction bases numbered 12, after V lost 6 bases and J lost 8 bases. The CDR3 protein is CASSYHPGQGEYEQFF. The CDR3 DNA is TGTGCCAGCAGCTACCATCCGGGACAGGGGGAATATGAGCAGTTCTTC.

V and J are TRBV11-3 and TRBJ2-1, with TRBD1 matching 7 bases. J gave up 8 bases and V 3 bases, and 10 bases lay outside the gene matches. The CDR3 extends over 15 amino acids. The V gene's germline CDR1 is SGHNT and CDR2 YENEEA. CDR3 region: CASSLEAGGWDEQFF. The CDR3 coding sequence is TGTGCCAGCAGCTTGGAGGCAGGGGGTTGGGATGAGCAGTTCTTC.

The J gene is TRBJ2-1, the V gene TRBV20-1; unclear D gene. CDR3 size: 14 residues. Per the germline V gene, CDR1 is DFQATT and CDR2 is SNEGSKA (reference sequence). V was pared by 5 bases and J by 0 bases, with 11 bases between. The CDR3 coding sequence is TGCAGTGCTCGCCAAGTCGCCTCCTACAATGAGCAGTTCTTC. This codes for CSARQVASYNEQFF.

The chain uses TRBV7-6 and TRBJ1-3; D gene unclear. Trimming pared 1 base from V and 0 bases from J, leaving 7 bases between. There are 15 residues in the CDR3. The V gene's germline CDR1 is SGHVS and CDR2 FNYEAQ. This chain's CDR3 is CASSLGPSSGNTIYF. CDR3 in DNA: TGTGCCAGCAGCTTAGGCCCGTCCTCTGGAAACACCATATATTTT. The whole variable domain, remainder taken from reference TRBV7-6 and TRBJ1-3, is GAGVSQSPRYKVTKRGQDVALRCDPISGHVSLYWYRQALGQGPEFLTYFNYEAQQDKSGLPNDRFSAERPEGSISTLTIQRTEQRDSAMYRCASSLGPSSGNTIYFGEGSWLTVV.

This chain joins TRBV6-1 and TRBJ2-7; 7 bases align to TRBD1. Trimming cost V 6 bases and J 4 bases; bases outside gene matches: 12. The CDR3 totals 15 residues. In germline, CDR1 is MNHNS, CDR2 SASEGT. CDR3 sequence (DNA): TGTGCCAGCAGCCATTCAATTGGGACAGTTTACGAGCAGTACTTC. Protein product: CASSHSIGTVYEQYF.

The rearrangement joins TRBV5-6 to TRBJ2-5, with D perhaps matching TRBD1 or TRBD2 (5 bases each). The germline V and J ends were trimmed by 5 bases and 2 bases, with 13 bases remaining between them. The CDR3 spans 14 residues. Germline CDR1 SGHDT, CDR2 YYEEEE. CDR3 nucleotides: TGTGCCAGCAGTTTACCGGGACCTCAAGAGACCCAGTACTTC. It encodes CASSLPGPQETQYF.

The rearrangement links TRBV5-1 to TRBJ2-2; D not resolved. This CDR3 has 13 residues. The V end lost 4 bases, the J end lost 5 bases, and 9 bases lay between the germline ends. The germline gives CDR1 SGHRS, CDR2 YFSETQ. The CDR3 spells CASSNDPTGELFF. The CDR3 nucleotides read TGCGCCAGCAGCAATGACCCAACCGGGGAGCTGTTTTTT.

This clonotype was recorded only once. The chain employs TRBV7-8 and TRBJ2-1; 7 nucleotides agree with TRBD2. This CDR3 has 16 residues. Germline V gene sequence: CDR1 SGHVS, CDR2 FQNEAQ. With 2 bases clipped from V and 5 bases from J, the junction kept 9 bases outside the gene matches. The CDR3 protein is CASSLWGGSLDNEQFF. In DNA, the CDR3 is TGTGCCAGCAGCTTATGGGGGGGGTCGTTGGACAATGAGCAGTTCTTC.

This clonotype was picked up a small number of times. The V and J genes are TRBV19 and TRBJ1-1; the D is unclear. The CDR3 has 13 residues. From germline, CDR1 is LNHDA and CDR2 SQIVND (reference sequence). V lost 3 bases and J lost 0, with 5 bases in between. The DNA for the CDR3 is TGTGCCAGTAGTATGGGCCTGAACACTGAAGCTTTCTTT. This gives the protein CASSMGLNTEAFF.

This clonotype has just a few counts. The chain has TRBV20-1 and TRBJ2-3; no clear D gene. Deletions cut 0 bases from V and 2 bases from J, with 15 bases between. The CDR3 is 16 residues long. Per the germline V gene, CDR1 is DFQATT and CDR2 is SNEGSKA (reference sequence). The CDR3 bases are TGCAGTGCTAGAGAGAACATGGGCCCCTTCACAGATACGCAGTATTTT. Translating it yields CSARENMGPFTDTQYF.

The chain links TRBV28 to TRBJ2-7; possibly TRBD1 for D (6 bases). V was clipped by 2 bases and J by 3 bases, with 14 bases between them. The CDR3 runs to 15 residues. CDR1 MDHEN and CDR2 SYDVKM come from the germline V gene. The CDR3, as DNA: TGTGCCAGCAGTTTACCCCGGGGACACAACTACGAGCAGTACTTC. Its protein is CASSLPRGHNYEQYF.

This clonotype was seen only a few times. The gene calls are TRBV6-6 and TRBJ2-7, with 8 positions matching TRBD2. The CDR3 is 12 amino acids. Germline V CDR1 and CDR2: MNHNY, SVGAGI (reference sequence). V lost 10 bases to trimming and J lost 1 base; unmatched junction nucleotides: 3. The CDR3 nucleotides are TGTGCCATCGGGGGGGGATCCTACGAGCAGTACTTC. Translated: CAIGGGSYEQYF.

This clonotype was seen more than once but under ten times. J is TRBJ2-3 and V is TRBV5-1; the D gene could be TRBD1 or TRBD2 (6 bases each). Germline V lookup: CDR1 SGHRS, CDR2 YFSETQ. The CDR3 has 16 amino acids. Deletions cut 0 bases from V and 3 bases from J, with 14 bases between. This CDR3 is CASSLGPGGRTDTQYF. CDR3 sequence (DNA): TGCGCCAGCAGCTTGGGCCCCGGGGGCCGTACAGATACGCAGTATTTT.

This clonotype was detected only a few times. This chain links TRBV5-1 with TRBJ2-1, with TRBD1 as a possible D gene (5 bases). V lost 4 bases to trimming and J lost 12 bases, with 14 bases between them. CDR1 and CDR2 (germline): SGHRS, YFSETQ. The CDR3 runs to 12 residues. CDR3 DNA: TGCGCCAGCAGCCCGGACAAAGCAAGGCAGTTCTTC. Translating gives CASSPDKARQFF.

The sample holds a few counts of this clonotype. V and J are TRBV20-1 and TRBJ2-7; D gene unclear. Germline V gene sequence: CDR1 DFQATT, CDR2 SNEGSKA (reference sequence). This CDR3 is 15 amino acids long. V lost 0 bases and J 1 base, leaving 13 bases between the germline ends. CDR3: CSARDGGEGSYEQYF. CDR3 bases: TGCAGTGCTAGAGATGGTGGGGAAGGGTCCTACGAGCAGTACTTC.

This clonotype was seen a handful of times. The chain uses TRBV5-1 and TRBJ2-1, with TRBD1 as a possible D gene (6 bases). The germline V and J ends were trimmed by 0 bases and 6 bases, with 10 bases remaining between them. The CDR3 sequence is 14 residues long. Germline V lookup: CDR1 SGHRS, CDR2 YFSETQ. The CDR3 DNA reads as TGCGCCAGCAGCTTGGAACAGGGCGTCAATGAGCAGTTCTTC. This codes for CASSLEQGVNEQFF.

This clonotype appeared many times. J is TRBJ2-4 and V is TRBV3-1; the D is unclear. The ends were cut back, 0 bases at V and 7 bases at J, with 4 bases in the middle. This CDR3 has 12 residues. Per germline, CDR1 LGHDT and CDR2 YNNKEL (reference sequence). CDR3 bases: TGTGCCAGCAGCCAAGATCCCAACATTCAGTACTTC. This sequence encodes CASSQDPNIQYF. The entire variable domain, with the rest obtained from reference TRBV3-1 and TRBJ2-4, is as follows: DTAVSQTPKYLVTQMGNDKSIKCEQNLGHDTMYWYKQDSKKFLKIMFSYNNKELIINETVPNRFSPKSPDKAHLNLHINSLELGDSAVYFCASSQDPNIQYFGAGTRLSVL.

The chain has TRBV7-3 and TRBJ2-2; 11 positions agree with TRBD2. CDR1 is SGHTA and CDR2 is FQGTGA in the germline V gene. The CDR3 contains 22 residues. Trimming took 0 bases from V and 4 from J; bases not matched to a gene: 19. CDR3 coding DNA: TGTGCCAGCAGCTTAACTTTTGGTTTGAGACTAGCGGGGAACCCTTCCACCGGGGAGCTGTTTTTT. It codes for CASSLTFGLRLAGNPSTGELFF. Using reference TRBV7-3 and TRBJ2-2 for the parts outside the CDR3, the full variable domain is GAGVSQTPSNKVTEKGKYVELRCDPISGHTALYWYRQSLGQGPEFLIYFQGTGAADDSGLPNDRFFAVRPEGSVSTLKIQRTERGDSAVYLCASSLTFGLRLAGNPSTGELFFGEGSRLTVL.

The V and J genes are TRBV29-1 and TRBJ2-1; no firm D call. The V end lost 5 bases, the J end lost 4 bases, and 9 bases lay between the germline ends. This CDR3 contains 12 residues. Per the germline V gene, CDR1 is SQVTM and CDR2 is ANQGSEA. For the CDR3, the DNA is TGCAGCGTTATGGCAGTGTACAATGAGCAGTTCTTC. It specifies CSVMAVYNEQFF.

There are a few counts of this clonotype. The chain carries TRBV6-6 and TRBJ2-7; no clear D. Germline-derived CDR1 and CDR2 are MNHNY and SVGAGI (reference sequence). V dropped 9 bases and J dropped 0 bases, with 9 bases sitting between them. This CDR3 has 12 residues. CDR3 amino acids: CASTASSYEQYF. In nucleotides, the CDR3 is TGTGCCAGTACGGCGTCCTCCTACGAGCAGTACTTC.

This clonotype was seen a few times. This chain uses TRBV20-1 with TRBJ2-1; no clear D gene. V gave up 2 bases and J gave up 8 bases, with 19 bases separating them. The CDR3 is 15 residues long. The germline CDR1 and CDR2 sequences are DFQATT and SNEGSKA (reference sequence). As DNA, the CDR3 is TGCAGTGCTAGAAATCCCTACCCTCTTCACGATGAGCAGTTCTTC. It codes for CSARNPYPLHDEQFF.

The rearrangement joins TRBV9 to TRBJ2-7; D possibly corresponds to TRBD2 (6 bases). V lost 4 bases to trimming and J lost 3 bases, with 20 bases between them. The CDR3 consists of 16 residues. Germline V gene sequence: CDR1 SGDLS, CDR2 YYNGEE. The CDR3, as DNA: TGTGCCAGCAGCACGACTAGTACCCCGTCCGTCTACGAGCAGTACTTC. Translating it yields CASSTTSTPSVYEQYF.